This passage covers 16 T cell receptor beta chains from one sample sequenced in a study of T cells after yellow fever vaccination. Each CDR3 protein is one row after TCRdb ran MiXCR on the 5' RACE reads. Among over 70,000 distinct CDR3 sequences, about 7.7% were seen once, and the ten largest hold roughly two fifths. Sequenced here: CD8+ T cells sorted from PBMCs, sampled on the day of the yellow fever booster vaccination. The receptors stem from a man aged 30 to 39 who received the YFV17D yellow fever vaccine.

This clonotype was seen more than once but under ten times. The chain combines TRBV4-3 with TRBJ2-7; 8 positions match TRBD2. CDR3 length: 17 residues. J was trimmed by 0 bases and V by 0 bases; bases with no gene match: 7. Germline V gives CDR1 LGHNA, CDR2 YSLEER. The CDR3 protein is CASSQEPSGYSSYEQYF. In DNA form, the CDR3 reads TGCGCCAGCAGCCAAGAGCCTAGCGGGTACTCCTCCTACGAGCAGTACTTC.

CDR3 residues: CASSVGGGRYGYTF. The CDR3 coding sequence is TGTGCCAGCAGCGTGGGAGGGGGGCGGTATGGCTACACCTTC. This chain joins TRBV7-8 and TRBJ1-2; possibly TRBD1 for D (6 bases). Per germline, CDR1 SGHVS and CDR2 FQNEAQ. The CDR3 sequence is 14 residues long. V gave up 5 bases and J gave up 5 bases, with 15 bases separating them.

The rearrangement uses TRBV12-5 and TRBJ1-1; D is uncertain. Trimming took 1 base from V and 4 from J, leaving 4 bases between them. This CDR3 comprises 12 residues. Germline values: CDR1 LGHNT, CDR2 FRNRAP. Written as DNA, the CDR3 is TGTGCTAGTGGTTTGGAAACCACTGAAGCTTTCTTT. Amino acid sequence: CASGLETTEAFF.

The rearrangement links TRBV30 to TRBJ2-7; D tentatively fits TRBD1 or TRBD2 (5 bases each). Germline V gene lookup returns CDR1 GTSNPN and CDR2 SVGIG (reference sequence). CDR3 length: 12 amino acids. V was clipped by 0 bases and J by 6 bases, with 9 bases between them. CDR3 nucleotide sequence: TGTGCCTGGAGTGTAACTGGGACCGAGCAGTACTTC. Amino acid sequence: CAWSVTGTEQYF.

There are a few counts of this clonotype. CDR3 nucleotide sequence: TGTGCCAGCAGCTTAGTTACAGGGGAAGAGACCCAGTACTTC. It is translated as CASSLVTGEETQYF. This rearrangement joins TRBV7-2 to TRBJ2-5, with 7 bases lining up with TRBD1. The junction had 2 bases not matched to a gene; V was cut back by 1 base and J by 3 bases. Germline V gene sequence: CDR1 SGHTA, CDR2 FQGNSA. The CDR3 consists of 14 residues.

This clonotype was counted only a few times. The chain is built from TRBV28 and TRBJ2-5; the match to TRBD1 covers 10 bases. V shed 5 bases and J 4 bases; nucleotides not matched to a gene: 10. CDR1 is MDHEN, CDR2 SYDVKM, per germline. The CDR3 consists of 16 residues. CDR3: CASSPMPGQGGETQYF. For the CDR3, the DNA is TGTGCCAGCAGTCCCATGCCTGGACAGGGGGGAGAGACCCAGTACTTC.

Ten or more counts support this clonotype. J is TRBJ2-1 and V is TRBV12-3 or TRBV12-4, with TRBD2 matching over 7 bases. CDR3 size: 15 residues. After removal of 3 bases from V and 6 bases from J, the junction contained 8 bases not matched to a gene. For the CDR3, the DNA is TGTGCCAGCAGTTTCATTCTAGCGGAAGCCAATGAGCAGTTCTTC. Protein: CASSFILAEANEQFF.

This clonotype was counted only a few times. The chain is built from TRBV12-3 or TRBV12-4 and TRBJ2-7; D is possibly TRBD1 (6 bases). This CDR3 is built from 12 residues. V was cut by 5 bases and J by 4 bases, with 9 bases left in between. The CDR3 region has the DNA TGTGCCAGCAGTCGACAGGTATACGAGCAGTACTTC. Translation: CASSRQVYEQYF.

This clonotype was seen a few times. The chain has TRBV27 and TRBJ2-1; a possible D gene is TRBD1 (6 bases). This CDR3 comprises 16 residues. Trimming shortened V by 2 bases and J by 4 bases, and 15 bases separated the two germline ends. Germline assignment: CDR1 MNHEY and CDR2 SMNVEV (reference sequence). CDR3 sequence: CASSLTTGNLYNEQFF. As DNA, the CDR3 is TGTGCCAGCAGTTTAACTACAGGGAACCTATACAATGAGCAGTTCTTC.

The CDR3 region is CASSRGLDYEQYF. CDR3 in DNA: TGTGCCAGCAGCCGCGGACTTGACTACGAGCAGTACTTC. The rearrangement joins TRBV3-1 to TRBJ2-7; weak D call: TRBD2 (5 bases). This CDR3 is 13 amino acids long. V lost 4 bases and J 3 bases, leaving 10 bases between the germline ends. Germline values: CDR1 LGHDT, CDR2 YNNKEL (reference sequence).

The chain couples TRBV12-3 or TRBV12-4 to TRBJ2-2; D unclear. V was pared by 3 bases and J by 7 bases, with 0 bases between. The CDR3 sequence is 10 residues long. CDR3 in DNA: TGTGCCAGCAGTTTCGGGGAGCTGTTTTTT. The encoded protein is CASSFGELFF.

A few counts support this clonotype. V and J are TRBV7-2 and TRBJ2-4; D might be TRBD2 (5 bases). The CDR3 length is 15 residues. The V end lost 1 base, the J end lost 6 bases, and 13 bases lay between the germline ends. Germline V gene sequence: CDR1 SGHTA, CDR2 FQGNSA. This chain's CDR3 is CASSLESGTGNIQYF. The CDR3 bases are TGTGCCAGCAGCTTAGAATCGGGAACTGGAAACATTCAGTACTTC.

This clonotype was found a few times. This rearrangement joins TRBV12-3 or TRBV12-4 to TRBJ2-5; 7 bases map to TRBD1. Unmatched junction bases numbered 3, after V lost 6 bases and J lost 2 bases. CDR3 length: 13 residues. The CDR3 DNA reads as TGTGCCAGCAGGGGACAGCCTCAAGAGACCCAGTACTTC. This gives the protein CASRGQPQETQYF.

This clonotype turned up a few times. The chain has TRBV7-6 and TRBJ2-7; 9 bases fit TRBD1. CDR3 length: 15 amino acids. V shed 0 bases, J shed 5 bases, and the junction held 5 bases outside the gene matches. Germline loops: CDR1 SGHVS, CDR2 FNYEAQ. The CDR3 spells CASSLAPDRGHEQYF. In DNA, the CDR3 is TGTGCCAGCAGCTTAGCGCCGGACAGGGGACACGAGCAGTACTTC.

V gene TRBV29-1 combines with J gene TRBJ2-2; 11 bases are shared with TRBD2. Germline CDR1 and CDR2: SQVTM and ANQGSEA. This CDR3 is built from 15 residues. Unmatched junction bases numbered 0, after V lost 3 bases and J lost 0 bases. CDR3 residues: CSVETSGANTGELFF. As DNA, the CDR3 is TGCAGCGTTGAGACTAGCGGGGCGAACACCGGGGAGCTGTTTTTT.

This clonotype was seen repeatedly, ten times or more. This CDR3 is CASISAGNNEQFF. In DNA form, the CDR3 reads TGTGCCAGCATATCGGCGGGAAACAATGAGCAGTTCTTC. The V and J genes are TRBV2 and TRBJ2-1, with a weak D call TRBD2 (6 bases). This CDR3 has 13 residues. The germline V gene has CDR1 SNHLY and CDR2 FYNNEI. Trimming stripped 7 bases from V and 5 bases from J, with 12 bases between.